What follows is one TCR beta chain and its context. The antigen is unknown. The repertoire was sequenced with immunoSEQ multiplex PCR; TCRdb's copy has only in-frame clones and lacks some. The sample comprises millions of clones, 95% of which are singletons, and 0.1% to 0.15% rests with the top ten. All participating donors were Caucasian adults from Nashville, Tennessee. The authors divided CD4+ cells into CD45RA+ naive and CD45RA-negative memory subsets. The CDR3 contains 14 residues. V was clipped by 2 bases and J by 4 bases; unmatched bases: 6. The germline V gene has CDR1 SGHRS and CDR2 YFSETQ. These data belong to a study of shared clonotypes between healthy human individuals. Broader study findings: A reduction in generation probabilities was seen for non-shared clonotypes relative to those shared by all four donors.

This TCR came from a man younger than 30 in good health. The sequenced material came from naive CD4+ T cells sorted from blood. Subset noted: CD45RA+ positively selected. V and J are TRBV5-1 and TRBJ2-7, with TRBD1 matching over 7 bases. CDR3 DNA: TGCGCCAGCAGCTTCGACAGGGCAGTTTACGAGCAGTACTTC. This sequence encodes CASSFDRAVYEQYF. The full variable domain, completed using reference TRBV5-1 and TRBJ2-7, is KAGVTQTPRYLIKTRGQQVTLSCSPISGHRSVSWYQQTPGQGLQFLFEYFSETQRNKGNFPGRFSGRQFSNSRSEMNVSTLELGDSALYLCASSFDRAVYEQYFGPGTRLTVT.